The 10 T cell receptor beta chains listed next were all sequenced from one sample in a study of blood T cell repertoires in COVID-19. The repertoire was sequenced with immunoSEQ multiplex PCR; TCRdb's copy has only in-frame clones and lacks some. Among roughly 59,000 clones listed, around 85% were seen once. The specimen was peripheral blood. The source of these receptors is a human donor in a cohort sampled during active COVID-19.

This rearrangement joins TRBV2 to TRBJ2-3; 7 nucleotides line up with TRBD2. CDR1 is SNHLY and CDR2 is FYNNEI in the germline V gene. The V and J ends lost 6 bases and 2 bases, in that order; junction bases with no gene match: 5. The CDR3 totals 14 residues. The CDR3 loop is CASRASGLTDTQYF. CDR3 coding DNA: TGTGCCAGCAGGGCTAGCGGCCTCACAGATACGCAGTATTTT.

Relative to its sample, this clone is medium-sized. The rearrangement joins TRBV24-1 to TRBJ1-2; unclear D gene. Trimming removed 9 bases from V and 7 bases from J, with 17 bases in between. This CDR3 is built from 13 residues. Germline values: CDR1 KGHDR, CDR2 SFDVKD. The CDR3: CATGDYGSGGYTF. The CDR3, as DNA: TGTGCCACCGGGGATTACGGGTCCGGTGGCTACACCTTC.

The chain couples TRBV2 to TRBJ2-3; D remains unclear. Trimming removed 2 bases at V and 6 bases at J, with 3 bases between. Germline V gene lookup returns CDR1 SNHLY and CDR2 FYNNEI. The CDR3 runs 11 residues. The CDR3 reads CASSESDTQYF. CDR3 DNA sequence: TGTGCCAGCAGTGAATCGGATACGCAGTATTTT.

This chain links TRBV24-1 with TRBJ2-1, with TRBD2 matching over 8 bases. Trimming removed 5 bases from V and 6 bases from J; junction bases left unmatched: 8. Germline assignment: CDR1 KGHDR and CDR2 SFDVKD. The CDR3 is 15 amino acids. The CDR3 sequence is CATSAAGAPLNEQFF. The DNA of the CDR3 is TGTGCCACCAGTGCAGCGGGAGCTCCTCTCAATGAGCAGTTCTTC.

A few counts support this clone. The V call is TRBV11-2, the J call TRBJ2-2, with 7 bases identical to TRBD1. Trimming at V came to 5 bases and at J to 0 bases, leaving 15 bases not matched to a gene. Germline V gene lookup returns CDR1 SGHAT and CDR2 FQNNGV. CDR3 length: 19 amino acids. As DNA, the CDR3 is TGTGCCAGCAGCCTTCGACAGGGTCCCATCAGCCCGAACACCGGGGAGCTGTTTTTT. Translating gives CASSLRQGPISPNTGELFF.

The CDR3 DNA follows: TGTGCCAGCGCCGGGACAGGGTACAATGAGCAGTTCTTC. It codes for CASAGTGYNEQFF. V and J are TRBV28 and TRBJ2-1; 9 nucleotides agree with TRBD1. Germline V CDR1 and CDR2: MDHEN, SYDVKM. Trimming took 8 bases from V and 4 from J; bases not matched to a gene: 3. The CDR3 extends over 13 amino acids.

The chain has TRBV6-1 and TRBJ1-2, with D unresolved. V lost 3 bases, J lost 5 bases, and 7 bases lay in between. The germline V gene encodes CDR1 MNHNS and CDR2 SASEGT. The CDR3 covers 12 residues. DNA of the CDR3: TGTGCCAGCAGTGACAGATTATATGGCTACACCTTC. This codes for CASSDRLYGYTF.

The chain carries TRBV2 and TRBJ2-7, with TRBD2 matching 8 bases. There are 18 residues in the CDR3. With V trimmed by 4 bases and J by 1 base, 15 bases remained unmatched. Germline CDR1 reads SNHLY; CDR2 reads FYNNEI. This chain's CDR3 is CASSGLGSGSRRSYEQYF. The CDR3, as DNA: TGTGCCAGCAGTGGTCTTGGGAGCGGGAGTCGAAGGTCCTACGAGCAGTACTTC.

V usage is TRBV7-2 and J usage is TRBJ1-2; 8 bases line up with TRBD1. Germline CDR1 is SGHTA and CDR2 is FQGNSA. V dropped 6 bases and J dropped 6; count of bases not matched to a gene: 9. The CDR3 sequence is 14 residues long. This CDR3 is CASSHWTGKDGYTF. The CDR3 nucleotides are TGTGCCAGCAGTCACTGGACAGGGAAGGATGGCTACACCTTC.

The rearrangement links TRBV28 to TRBJ2-7; 9 bases line up with TRBD2. Unmatched junction bases numbered 10, after V lost 9 bases and J lost 4 bases. There are 14 residues in the CDR3. Germline V gene sequence: CDR1 MDHEN, CDR2 SYDVKM. The CDR3 sequence is CASASGTSSYEQYF. The CDR3 DNA reads as TGTGCCAGTGCCTCCGGGACTAGCTCGTACGAGCAGTACTTC.